The 15 T cell receptor beta chains presented below share a single source sample, sequenced in a study of regulatory T cells in long-lasting Graves disease. Construction of the TCR beta libraries employed iRepertoire HTBI primers in conjunction with Arm-PCR of CDR3 regions. Via MiXCR, TCRdb re-called the multiplex PCR reads, giving one row per CDR3 protein. The sample carries roughly 500,000 distinct CDR3 sequences, more than 10% recorded once. Time point given: newly diagnosed GD, antithyroid drugs for less than 3 months. Making the TCR library involved RNA that had been extracted from PBMCs. These same data were also listed under a study on T cells in Graves' hyperthyroidism and ophthalmopathy.

The specimen was peripheral blood mononuclear cells (PBMCs), collected at new diagnosis, from a patient treated with antithyroid drugs. The receptors shown here come from a young woman with Graves disease.

This chain connects TRBV7-2 to TRBJ1-1; 8 bases map to TRBD1. Trimming cost V 5 bases and J 0 bases; bases outside gene matches: 8. Germline-derived CDR1 and CDR2 are SGHTA and FQGNSA. CDR3 length equals 16 residues. The CDR3 spells CASSLSGTGMNTEAFF. The CDR3 DNA reads as TGTGCCAGCAGCCTATCCGGGACAGGTATGAACACTGAAGCTTTCTTT.

This clonotype was recorded at least ten times. The gene calls are TRBV7-2 and TRBJ2-7; 15 nucleotides line up with TRBD2. The CDR3 runs 18 residues. The V and J ends lost 4 bases and 1 base, in that order; junction bases with no gene match: 8. Germline CDR1 reads SGHTA; CDR2 reads FQGNSA. CDR3 sequence reads: CASSSTWGLAGGSYEQYF. The CDR3 region has the DNA TGTGCCAGCAGCTCAACTTGGGGACTAGCGGGAGGTTCCTACGAGCAGTACTTC.

This clonotype was detected many times. The genes are TRBV29-1 and TRBJ1-2; 12 bases match TRBD1. Germline assignment: CDR1 SQVTM and CDR2 ANQGSEA. V lost 7 bases to trimming and J lost 4 bases; unmatched junction nucleotides: 4. CDR3 size: 13 residues. CDR3 protein: CSAGTGGSYGYTF. CDR3 nucleotide sequence: TGCAGCGCGGGGACAGGGGGCAGCTATGGCTACACCTTC.

The CDR3 coding sequence is TGTGCCAGCAGCTCCCGAGTAGGGTCGAGTAGTCGCCGAAGTTGGGATACGCAGTATTTT. The encoded protein is CASSSRVGSSSRRSWDTQYF. The chain combines TRBV28 with TRBJ2-3; D uncertain. The V end was cut by 6 bases, the J end by 6 bases, with 34 bases between. CDR1 is MDHEN, CDR2 SYDVKM, per germline. The CDR3 is made up of 20 amino acids.

The genes are TRBV7-2 and TRBJ2-2; 7 bases map to TRBD2. This CDR3 contains 17 residues. V lost 4 bases, J lost 1 base, and 9 bases stayed unmatched. Germline assignment: CDR1 SGHTA and CDR2 FQGNSA. The CDR3 region has the DNA TGTGCCAGCAGCTGGGGGTGGGAGCGGGGGAACACCGGGGAGCTGTTTTTT. Translation gives CASSWGWERGNTGELFF. Full variable domain (outside the CDR3, taken from reference TRBV7-2 and TRBJ2-2): GAGVSQSPSNKVTEKGKDVELRCDPISGHTALYWYRQSLGQGLEFLIYFQGNSAPDKSGLPSDRFSAERTGGSVSTLTIQRTQQEDSAVYLCASSWGWERGNTGELFFGEGSRLTVL.

This clonotype has ten or more counts. The CDR3 region is CASGRDHDEQFF. The CDR3 DNA reads TGTGCCAGTGGAAGGGACCACGATGAGCAGTTCTTC. The chain couples TRBV12-3 or TRBV12-4 to TRBJ2-1, with D possibly called TRBD1 or TRBD2 (5 bases each). This CDR3 region has 12 residues. V gave up 9 bases and J gave up 8 bases, with 14 bases separating them.

This clonotype has a handful of counts. CDR3 coding DNA: TGTGCCAGCAGCTTAGAGGGTAGCGGGAGGGTCAATGAGCAGTTCTTC. Translation gives CASSLEGSGRVNEQFF. The V call is TRBV13, the J call TRBJ2-1, with 11 bases identical to TRBD2. Germline loops: CDR1 PRHDT, CDR2 FYEKMQ (reference sequence). J lost 6 bases, V lost 1 base, and 5 bases had no gene match. The CDR3 runs to 16 residues.

Notes on this clonotype: This may stem from a read error, because a much larger clone lies one nucleotide away. This rearrangement joins TRBV28 to TRBJ2-4; 11 bases agree with TRBD2. Trimming at V came to 5 bases and at J to 13 bases, leaving 19 bases not matched to a gene. CDR1 is MDHEN and CDR2 is SYDVKM in the germline V gene. This CDR3 contains 17 residues. This CDR3 reads CASSPGEASGRLGEQYF. The CDR3 nucleotides are TGTGCCAGCAGTCCGGGCGAAGCTAGCGGGAGGTTGGGTGAGCAGTACTTC.

This clonotype was counted at least ten times. The chain carries TRBV24-1 and TRBJ2-1, with D perhaps TRBD1 (6 bases). V lost 2 bases to trimming and J lost 7 bases, with 14 bases between them. Germline-derived CDR1 and CDR2 are KGHDR and SFDVKD. The CDR3 runs to 15 residues. CDR3 nucleotide sequence: TGTGCCACCAGTGATTCAGGGGTTGCGCCTAATGAGCAGTTCTTC. Encoded protein: CATSDSGVAPNEQFF.

Many counts were recorded for this clonotype. The chain uses TRBV7-8 and TRBJ2-3, with unresolved D. Germline V gene lookup returns CDR1 SGHVS and CDR2 FQNEAQ. V lost 5 bases to trimming and J lost 0 bases, with 9 bases between them. This CDR3 spans 14 amino acids. CDR3 coding DNA: TGTGCCAGCAGCGACTTGACTAGCACAGATACGCAGTATTTT. This gives the protein CASSDLTSTDTQYF.

This clonotype was counted between two and nine times. The genes are TRBV3-1 and TRBJ2-7; D is undetermined. The V end lost 1 base, the J end lost 2 bases, and 18 bases lay between the germline ends. CDR3 length equals 17 residues. Germline assignment: CDR1 LGHDT and CDR2 YNNKEL (reference sequence). The CDR3, as DNA: TGTGCCAGCAGCCAAGGGATGATTTTGGGTAGAACCTACGAGCAGTACTTC. Its translation is CASSQGMILGRTYEQYF.

This clonotype was seen at least ten times. The chain employs TRBV2 and TRBJ1-1, with 7 bases lining up with TRBD1. The CDR3 runs 14 residues. The V segment lost 4 bases and the J segment 3 bases; nucleotides outside the gene matches: 5. CDR1 is SNHLY and CDR2 is FYNNEI in the germline V gene. The CDR3 loop reads CASSVQGEDTEAFF. The CDR3 DNA reads TGTGCCAGCAGTGTGCAGGGGGAGGACACTGAAGCTTTCTTT.

To note about this clonotype: An end of the junction does not agree with germline; a read error may underlie this. The J gene is TRBJ2-1, the V gene TRBV5-6, with TRBD2 identical over 13 bases. This CDR3 comprises 15 residues. Germline V CDR1 and CDR2: SGHDT, YYEEEE. DNA of the CDR3: TGTGCCAACAGCTTGGGGGGACTAGCGGGACCCGAGCAGTTCTTC. Translation: CANSLGGLAGPEQFF.

This clonotype was counted at least ten times. This rearrangement joins TRBV5-1 to TRBJ2-7; 10 nucleotides agree with TRBD2. CDR1 is SGHRS and CDR2 is YFSETQ in the germline V gene. This CDR3 region has 15 residues. The junction had 9 bases not matched to a gene; V was cut back by 2 bases and J by 7 bases. DNA for the CDR3: TGCGCCAGCAGCTTTTTTAGTCTAGCGGGAGAAGAGCAGTACTTC. This translates into CASSFFSLAGEEQYF. Supplemented by reference TRBV5-1 and TRBJ2-7, the full variable domain reads KAGVTQTPRYLIKTRGQQVTLSCSPISGHRSVSWYQQTPGQGLQFLFEYFSETQRNKGNFPGRFSGRQFSNSRSEMNVSTLELGDSALYLCASSFFSLAGEEQYFGPGTRLTVT.

The table lists this clonotype with many counts. This chain uses TRBV20-1 with TRBJ2-7, with TRBD2 matching over 12 bases. The CDR3 is 16 amino acids. CDR1 is DFQATT, CDR2 SNEGSKA, per germline (reference sequence). V shed 7 bases, J shed 3 bases, and the junction held 13 bases outside the gene matches. The DNA of the CDR3 is TGCAGTGGTGCTCCCCTAGCGGGAGGGCCCTACTACGAGCAGTACTTC. This gives the protein CSGAPLAGGPYYEQYF.